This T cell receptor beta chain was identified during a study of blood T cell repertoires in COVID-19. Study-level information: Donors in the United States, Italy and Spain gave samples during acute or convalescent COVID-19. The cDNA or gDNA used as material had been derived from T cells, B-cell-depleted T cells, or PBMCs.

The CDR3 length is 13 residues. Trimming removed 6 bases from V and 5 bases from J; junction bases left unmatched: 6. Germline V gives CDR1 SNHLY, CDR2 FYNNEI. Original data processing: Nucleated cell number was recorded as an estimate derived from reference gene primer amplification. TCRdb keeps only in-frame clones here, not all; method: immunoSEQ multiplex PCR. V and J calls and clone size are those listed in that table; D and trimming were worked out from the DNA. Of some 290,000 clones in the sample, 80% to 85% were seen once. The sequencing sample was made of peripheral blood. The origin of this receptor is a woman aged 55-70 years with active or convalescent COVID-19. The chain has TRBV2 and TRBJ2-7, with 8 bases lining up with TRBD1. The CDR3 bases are TGTGCCAGCAGGGACAGGGATAGGGACGAGCAGTACTTC. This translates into CASRDRDRDEQYF. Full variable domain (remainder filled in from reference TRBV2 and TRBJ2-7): EPEVTQTPSHQVTQMGQEVILRCVPISNHLYFYWYRQILGQKVEFLVSFYNNEISEKSEIFDDQFSVERPDGSNFTLKIRSTKLEDSAMYFCASRDRDRDEQYFGPGTRLTVT.